The clone carrying this T cell receptor (beta chain) has a handful of counts. This record comes from a study of blood T cell repertoires in COVID-19. Looking at the study overall: Acute and convalescent COVID-19 specimens originated in the United States, Italy and Spain. T cells, B-cell-depleted T cells, or PBMCs supplied cDNA or gDNA.

In the original analysis: Reference gene primer amplification gave nucleated cell count estimates. Method: immunoSEQ multiplex PCR; TCRdb's copy keeps in-frame clones and lacks some. V, J and clone size derive from that table, while D and trimming were established from the DNA sequence. This table has 95,000 to 120,000 clones, 84% appearing once. This CDR3 region has 16 residues. The V end lost 0 bases, the J end lost 0 bases, and 6 bases lay between the germline ends. Germline V gene lookup returns CDR1 MGHRA and CDR2 YSYEKL. The sequence was obtained from a woman in her thirties or forties with acute or convalescent COVID-19. The chain joins TRBV4-1 to TRBJ1-6; D unclear. Specimen: peripheral blood. CDR3 sequence: CASSQEGSSYNSPLHF. The CDR3 bases are TGCGCCAGCAGCCAAGAAGGGAGCTCCTATAATTCACCCCTCCACTTT.